The source of this T cell receptor (beta chain) is a study of shared clonotypes between healthy human individuals. Sequencing was performed with immunoSEQ multiplex PCR; in TCRdb, only in-frame clones are kept and a portion is missing. The sample shows about 490,000 clones, more than 75% of them seen only once. The CDR3 has 10 amino acids. Per germline, CDR1 DFQATT and CDR2 SNEGSKA (reference sequence). With 3 bases removed from V and 16 bases from J, the gap between germline ends came to 13 bases. V is TRBV20-1 and J is TRBJ2-4; unclear D gene. Sequences were obtained from PBMCs. The TCR was taken from a woman in her thirties or forties in good health. Some clones in this sample may be carry-over from other donors' samples. The chain's CDR3 is CSASGFGYYF. As DNA, the CDR3 is TGCAGTGCTAGTGGGTTTGGCTATTACTTC.